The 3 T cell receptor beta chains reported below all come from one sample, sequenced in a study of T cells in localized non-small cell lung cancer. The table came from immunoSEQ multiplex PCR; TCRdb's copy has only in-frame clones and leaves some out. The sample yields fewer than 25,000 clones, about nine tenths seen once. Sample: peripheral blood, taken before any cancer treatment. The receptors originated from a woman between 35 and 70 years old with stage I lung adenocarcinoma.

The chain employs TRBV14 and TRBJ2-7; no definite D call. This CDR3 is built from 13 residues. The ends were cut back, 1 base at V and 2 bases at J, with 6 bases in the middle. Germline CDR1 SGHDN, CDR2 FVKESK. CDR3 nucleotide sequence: TGTGCCAGCAGCCAAGGGAACGCCTACGAGCAGTACTTC. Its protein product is CASSQGNAYEQYF.

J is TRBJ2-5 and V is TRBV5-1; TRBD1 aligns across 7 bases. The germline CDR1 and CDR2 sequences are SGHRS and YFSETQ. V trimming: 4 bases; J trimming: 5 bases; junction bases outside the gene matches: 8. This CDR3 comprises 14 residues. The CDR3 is CASSRMVGQETQYF. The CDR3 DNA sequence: TGCGCCAGCAGCCGAATGGTGGGACAGGAGACCCAGTACTTC. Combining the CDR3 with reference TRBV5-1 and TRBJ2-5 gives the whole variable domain KAGVTQTPRYLIKTRGQQVTLSCSPISGHRSVSWYQQTPGQGLQFLFEYFSETQRNKGNFPGRFSGRQFSNSRSEMNVSTLELGDSALYLCASSRMVGQETQYFGPGTRLLVL.

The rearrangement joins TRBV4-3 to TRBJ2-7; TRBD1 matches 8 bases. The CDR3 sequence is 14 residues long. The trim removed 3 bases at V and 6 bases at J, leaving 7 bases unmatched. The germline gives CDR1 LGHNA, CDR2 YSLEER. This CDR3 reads CASSQTGVSPEQYF. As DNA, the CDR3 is TGCGCCAGCAGCCAGACAGGGGTTAGTCCCGAGCAGTACTTC.